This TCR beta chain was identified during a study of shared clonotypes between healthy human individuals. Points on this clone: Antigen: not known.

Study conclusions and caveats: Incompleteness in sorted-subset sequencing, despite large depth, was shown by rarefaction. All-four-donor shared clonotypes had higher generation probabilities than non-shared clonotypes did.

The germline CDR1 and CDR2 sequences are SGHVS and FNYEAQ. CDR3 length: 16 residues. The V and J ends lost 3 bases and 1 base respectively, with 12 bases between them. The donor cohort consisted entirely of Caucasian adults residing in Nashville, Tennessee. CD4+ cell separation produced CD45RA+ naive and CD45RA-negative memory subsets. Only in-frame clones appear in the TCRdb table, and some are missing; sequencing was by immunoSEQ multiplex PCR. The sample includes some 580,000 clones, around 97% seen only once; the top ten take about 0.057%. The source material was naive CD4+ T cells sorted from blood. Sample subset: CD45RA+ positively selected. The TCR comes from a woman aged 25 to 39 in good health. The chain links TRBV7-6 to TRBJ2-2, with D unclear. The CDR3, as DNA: TGTGCCAGCAGCTTTGCACGCGGAAAGAACACCGGGGAGCTGTTTTTT. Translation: CASSFARGKNTGELFF.